The present T cell receptor beta chain was sequenced within a study of CD8+CD57+ T cells in acquired aplastic anemia. Study overall: Average DNA yield from sorted CD4+ and CD8+ cells was around 3 ug.

The germline gives CDR1 SNHLY, CDR2 FYNNEI. V was cut by 5 bases and J by 7 bases, with 14 bases left in between. This CDR3 spans 13 amino acids. Template material for TCR beta VDJ and CDR3 profiling consisted of genomic DNA. TCRdb recomputed calls from the reads with MiXCR, one row per CDR3 protein. The data hold around 190,000 distinct CDR3 sequences, with around 63% observed a single time. What was sequenced was sorted CD4+, CD8+, or CD8+CD57+ T cells (not recorded which) from PBMCs. The sequence came from a human donor in good health. The V call is TRBV2, the J call TRBJ1-2; perhaps TRBD1 as D (6 bases). The CDR3 DNA reads TGTGCCAGCAGTCCTTCCGGGACATTTGGCTACACCTTC. Amino acids: CASSPSGTFGYTF.